This entry lists 13 T cell receptor beta chains sequenced from one sample in a study of cytomegalovirus exposure and HLA in healthy donors. A multiplex PCR was run with 60 Vbeta primers and 13 Jbeta primers. Assay used: immunoSEQ multiplex PCR; TCRdb lists only in-frame clones, some missing. The top ten clones hold approximately 8.4% of a sample with about 130,000 clones, 75% to 90% of them seen once. Sequencing used PBMCs. These receptors were collected from a man aged 30 to 45 in good health and CMV-seropositive.

This chain uses TRBV27 with TRBJ2-5, with TRBD1 matching over 10 bases. V lost 7 bases to trimming and J lost 2 bases; unmatched junction nucleotides: 1. This CDR3 is built from 13 residues. Germline CDR1 reads MNHEY; CDR2 reads SMNVEV (reference sequence). CDR3: CASKGQGQETQYF. In nucleotides, the CDR3 is TGTGCCAGCAAGGGACAGGGGCAAGAGACCCAGTACTTC.

Note on this clone: Different DNA sequences within this sample yield the same CDR3. The chain carries TRBV5-1 and TRBJ2-2; D unresolved. Per germline, CDR1 SGHRS and CDR2 YFSETQ. Trimming removed 0 bases from V and 0 bases from J, with 3 bases in between. The CDR3 consists of 14 residues. The CDR3 DNA reads as TGCGCCAGCAGCTTGGGTACGAACACCGGGGAGCTGTTTTTT. It codes for CASSLGTNTGELFF. Together with reference TRBV5-1 and TRBJ2-2, the CDR3 gives the full variable domain: KAGVTQTPRYLIKTRGQQVTLSCSPISGHRSVSWYQQTPGQGLQFLFEYFSETQRNKGNFPGRFSGRQFSNSRSEMNVSTLELGDSALYLCASSLGTNTGELFFGEGSRLTVL.

V and J are TRBV7-9 and TRBJ1-6, with D tentatively TRBD1 (6 bases). This CDR3 spans 16 amino acids. The V and J ends lost 1 base and 0 bases respectively, with 7 bases between them. The germline V gene has CDR1 SEHNR and CDR2 FQNEAQ (reference sequence). The CDR3 sequence: CASSLGQASYNSPLHF. CDR3 DNA: TGTGCCAGCAGCTTAGGACAGGCCTCCTATAATTCACCCCTCCACTTT. Together with reference TRBV7-9 and TRBJ1-6, the CDR3 gives the full variable domain: DTGVSQNPRHKITKRGQNVTFRCDPISEHNRLYWYRQTLGQGPEFLTYFQNEAQLEKSRLLSDRFSAERPKGSFSTLEIQRTEQGDSAMYLCASSLGQASYNSPLHFGNGTRLTVT.

This chain connects TRBV19 to TRBJ1-5; 10 positions agree with TRBD1. This CDR3 region has 16 residues. Germline CDR1 reads LNHDA; CDR2 reads SQIVND (reference sequence). Trimming removed 5 bases from V and 3 bases from J; junction bases left unmatched: 7. In DNA form, the CDR3 reads TGTGCCAGTAGTCCGAGACAGGGGGCAAACAATCAGCCCCAGCATTTT. It encodes CASSPRQGANNQPQHF.

V is TRBV9 and J is TRBJ1-3, with D maybe TRBD1 (5 bases). CDR3 size: 18 residues. Trimming removed 0 bases from V and 3 bases from J, with 19 bases in between. The germline gives CDR1 SGDLS, CDR2 YYNGEE. CDR3 region: CASSVGSVGRADGNTIYF. The CDR3, as DNA: TGTGCCAGCAGCGTAGGTTCGGTGGGCAGGGCAGATGGAAACACCATATATTTT.

The chain has TRBV4-1 and TRBJ1-2; D remains ambiguous. Trimming took off 0 bases at V and 3 bases at J, with 8 bases between the two ends. The CDR3 is 14 amino acids. Germline V gene lookup returns CDR1 MGHRA and CDR2 YSYEKL. The CDR3 is CASSQDQAYYGYTF. DNA for the CDR3: TGCGCCAGCAGCCAAGACCAGGCGTACTATGGCTACACCTTC.

The genes are TRBV10-3 and TRBJ2-2, with a tentative D call TRBD1 (5 bases). Germline V gene lookup returns CDR1 ENHRY and CDR2 SYGVKD. CDR3 length: 17 amino acids. Trimming shortened V by 6 bases and J by 3 bases, and 20 bases separated the two germline ends. CDR3 nucleotides: TGTGCCATCAGGGACCCTGCCAGGGTAGGGGACACCGGGGAGCTGTTTTTT. Translating gives CAIRDPARVGDTGELFF.

The V gene is TRBV15, the J gene TRBJ2-7; TRBD2 matches at 7 bases. V trimming: 0 bases; J trimming: 10 bases; junction bases outside the gene matches: 12. CDR3 length: 15 residues. CDR1 and CDR2 from the germline V gene are LNHNV and YYDKDF (reference sequence). The CDR3 sequence: CATSRDFGTAGVQYF. The CDR3 DNA sequence: TGTGCCACCAGCAGAGATTTCGGTACCGCGGGGGTTCAGTACTTC.

The CDR3 sequence is CASSLEGGHPEKLFF. CDR3 bases: TGCGCCAGCAGCTTGGAGGGAGGACACCCCGAAAAACTGTTTTTT. This chain connects TRBV5-1 to TRBJ1-4, with D perhaps TRBD1 (5 bases). V shed 0 bases and J shed 8 bases, with 14 bases lying between them. This CDR3 has 15 amino acids. CDR1 is SGHRS and CDR2 is YFSETQ in the germline V gene.

This clone came up once. At one end, the junction sequence differs from germline, possibly due to a read error. V usage is TRBV19 and J usage is TRBJ2-4, with 10 bases lining up with TRBD1. The germline V gene has CDR1 LNHDA and CDR2 SQIVND (reference sequence). The CDR3 has 17 amino acids. The CDR3 here is CASSIPRTGGVKNSQYF. CDR3 nucleotides: TGTGCCAGTAGTATACCTAGGACAGGGGGGGTCAAAAACAGTCAGTACTTC.

The V and J genes are TRBV30 and TRBJ1-4; D is undetermined. Trimming pared 0 bases from V and 10 bases from J, leaving 15 bases between. CDR3 length: 14 residues. CDR1 is GTSNPN, CDR2 SVGIG, per germline (reference sequence). The CDR3 DNA is TGTGCCTGGAGTGTGGGCCATGACGGTAGAAAACTGTTTTTT. Its translation: CAWSVGHDGRKLFF.

The chain is built from TRBV27 and TRBJ1-2; TRBD1 is a possible D gene (5 bases). Germline V gives CDR1 MNHEY, CDR2 SMNVEV (reference sequence). The CDR3 runs 13 residues. Trimming took 3 bases from V and 7 from J, leaving 12 bases between them. In DNA form, the CDR3 reads TGTGCCAGCAGTTTTGGAGGGGCTGGTGGCTACACCTTC. Translation gives CASSFGGAGGYTF.

The chain is built from TRBV5-6 and TRBJ1-5; 7 bases align to TRBD1. The CDR3 contains 16 residues. J lost 0 bases, V lost 3 bases, and 6 bases had no gene match. CDR1 and CDR2 from the germline V gene are SGHDT and YYEEEE. The CDR3 coding sequence is TGTGCCAGCAGCTCCAGGGACAGTTATAGCAATCAGCCCCAGCATTTT. Its protein is CASSSRDSYSNQPQHF. Using reference TRBV5-6 and TRBJ1-5 for the parts outside the CDR3, the full variable domain is DAGVTQSPTHLIKTRGQQVTLRCSPKSGHDTVSWYQQALGQGPQFIFQYYEEEERQRGNFPDRFSGHQFPNYSSELNVNALLLGDSALYLCASSSRDSYSNQPQHFGDGTRLSIL.